This T cell receptor (beta chain) was found in a study of PD-1 blockade in classical Hodgkin lymphoma. Broader study findings: The study found that TCR diversity rose significantly by C4D1 in CD4+ but not CD8+ cells.

Each patient experienced a relapse that followed autologous stem cell transplantation, and brentuximab vedotin exposure varied. The V gene's germline CDR1 is ENHRY and CDR2 SYGVKD. The CDR3 has 11 residues. V was pared by 6 bases and J by 4 bases, with 5 bases between. This table comes from immunoSEQ multiplex PCR, and its TCRdb copy is limited to in-frame clones, with some not included. The profile shows about 24,000 clones, about three quarters of them singletons. As to this clone: Antigen: not known.

Specimen: peripheral blood mononuclear cells (PBMCs), collected before the second cycle of nivolumab. The V gene is TRBV10-3, the J gene TRBJ2-3; D possibly matches TRBD1 or TRBD2 (5 bases each). This sequence originates from a human donor with classical Hodgkin lymphoma. CDR3 residues: CAIRGADTQYF. DNA of the CDR3: TGTGCCATCAGGGGGGCAGATACGCAGTATTTT.